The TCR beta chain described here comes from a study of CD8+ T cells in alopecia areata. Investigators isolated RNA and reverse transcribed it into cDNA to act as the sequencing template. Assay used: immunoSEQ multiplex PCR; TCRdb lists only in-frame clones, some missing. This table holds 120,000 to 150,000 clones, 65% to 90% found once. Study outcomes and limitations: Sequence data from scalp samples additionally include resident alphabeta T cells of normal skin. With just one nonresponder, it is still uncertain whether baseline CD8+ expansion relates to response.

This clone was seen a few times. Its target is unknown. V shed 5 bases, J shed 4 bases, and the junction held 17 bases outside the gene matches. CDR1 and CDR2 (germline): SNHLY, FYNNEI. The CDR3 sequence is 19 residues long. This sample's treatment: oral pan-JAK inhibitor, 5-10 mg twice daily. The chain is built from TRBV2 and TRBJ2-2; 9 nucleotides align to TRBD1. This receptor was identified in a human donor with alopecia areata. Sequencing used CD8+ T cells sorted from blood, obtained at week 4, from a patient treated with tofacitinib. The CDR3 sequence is CASSHRVLDRGSSTGELFF. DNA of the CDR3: TGTGCCAGCAGTCACCGCGTCTTGGACAGGGGATCGAGCACCGGGGAGCTGTTTTTT.